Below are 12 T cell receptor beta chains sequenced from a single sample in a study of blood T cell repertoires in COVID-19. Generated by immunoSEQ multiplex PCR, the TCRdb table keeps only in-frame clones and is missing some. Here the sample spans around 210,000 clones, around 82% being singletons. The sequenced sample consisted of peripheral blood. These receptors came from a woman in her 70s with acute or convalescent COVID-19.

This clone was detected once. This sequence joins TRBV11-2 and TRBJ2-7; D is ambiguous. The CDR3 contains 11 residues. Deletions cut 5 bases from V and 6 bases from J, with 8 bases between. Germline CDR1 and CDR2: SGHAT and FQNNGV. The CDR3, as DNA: TGTGCCAGCAGCCCGGGTCTCGAGCAGTACTTC. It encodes CASSPGLEQYF. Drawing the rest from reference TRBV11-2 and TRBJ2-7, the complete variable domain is EAGVAQSPRYKIIEKRQSVAFWCNPISGHATLYWYQQILGQGPKLLIQFQNNGVVDDSQLPKDRFSAERLKGVDSTLKIQPAKLEDSAVYLCASSPGLEQYFGPGTRLTVT.

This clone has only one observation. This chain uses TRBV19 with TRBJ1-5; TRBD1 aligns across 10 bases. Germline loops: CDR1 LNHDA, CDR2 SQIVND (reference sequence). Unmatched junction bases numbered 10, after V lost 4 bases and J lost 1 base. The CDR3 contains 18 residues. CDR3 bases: TGTGCCAGTAGTACAATGACAGGGGGCGCCGTGAGCAATCAGCCCCAGCATTTT. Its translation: CASSTMTGGAVSNQPQHF.

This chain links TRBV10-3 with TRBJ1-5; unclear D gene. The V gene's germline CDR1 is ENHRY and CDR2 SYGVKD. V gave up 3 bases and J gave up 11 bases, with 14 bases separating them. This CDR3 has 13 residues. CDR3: CAISDPRGLAQHF. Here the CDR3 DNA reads TGTGCCATCAGTGACCCACGCGGTTTGGCCCAGCATTTT.

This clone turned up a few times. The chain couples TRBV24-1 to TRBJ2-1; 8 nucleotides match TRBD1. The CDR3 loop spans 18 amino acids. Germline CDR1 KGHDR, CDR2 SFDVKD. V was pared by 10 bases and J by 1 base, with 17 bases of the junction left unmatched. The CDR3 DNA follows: TGTGCCACGATGAAGGGGTGGGCAGGGGGCAATTCCTACAATGAGCAGTTCTTC. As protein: CATMKGWAGGNSYNEQFF.

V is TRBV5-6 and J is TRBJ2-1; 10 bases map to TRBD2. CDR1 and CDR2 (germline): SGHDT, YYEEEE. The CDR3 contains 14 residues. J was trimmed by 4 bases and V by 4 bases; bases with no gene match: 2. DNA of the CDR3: TGTGCCAGCAGCGGGACTAGCGTTTACAATGAGCAGTTCTTC. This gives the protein CASSGTSVYNEQFF. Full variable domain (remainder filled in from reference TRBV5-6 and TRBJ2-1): DAGVTQSPTHLIKTRGQQVTLRCSPKSGHDTVSWYQQALGQGPQFIFQYYEEEERQRGNFPDRFSGHQFPNYSSELNVNALLLGDSALYLCASSGTSVYNEQFFGPGTRLTVL.

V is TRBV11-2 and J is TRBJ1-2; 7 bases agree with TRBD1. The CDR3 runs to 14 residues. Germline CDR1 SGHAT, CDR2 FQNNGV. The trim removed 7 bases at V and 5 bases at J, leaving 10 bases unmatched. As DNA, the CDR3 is TGTGCCAGCACATCCCCCGGACAGGCTTATGGCTACACCTTC. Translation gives CASTSPGQAYGYTF.

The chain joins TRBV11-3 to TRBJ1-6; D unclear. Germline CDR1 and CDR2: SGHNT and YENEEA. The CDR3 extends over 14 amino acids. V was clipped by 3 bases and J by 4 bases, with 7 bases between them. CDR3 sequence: CASSLSGYNSPLHF. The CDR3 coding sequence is TGTGCCAGCAGCTTGAGCGGATATAATTCACCCCTCCACTTT.

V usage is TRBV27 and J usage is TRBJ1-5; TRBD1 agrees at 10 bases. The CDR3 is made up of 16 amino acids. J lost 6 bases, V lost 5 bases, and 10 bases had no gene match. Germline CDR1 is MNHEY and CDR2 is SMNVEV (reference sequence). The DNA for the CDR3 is TGTGCCAGCAGTCCAGGGACAGGGGCCCGGAGTCAGCCCCAGCATTTT. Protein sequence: CASSPGTGARSQPQHF.

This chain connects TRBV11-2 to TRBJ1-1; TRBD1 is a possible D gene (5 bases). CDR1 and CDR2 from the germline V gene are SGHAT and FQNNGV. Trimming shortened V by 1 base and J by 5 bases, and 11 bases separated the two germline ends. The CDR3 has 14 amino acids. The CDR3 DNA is TGTGCCAGCAGCTTAGTGCAGGGTGAGACTGAAGCTTTCTTT. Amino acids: CASSLVQGETEAFF.

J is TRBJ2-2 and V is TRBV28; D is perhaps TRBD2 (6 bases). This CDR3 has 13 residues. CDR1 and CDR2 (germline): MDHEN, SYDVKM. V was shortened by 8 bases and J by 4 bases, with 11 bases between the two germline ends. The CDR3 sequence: CASGGGGTGELFF. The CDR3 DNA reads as TGTGCCAGCGGTGGGGGAGGCACCGGGGAGCTGTTTTTT.

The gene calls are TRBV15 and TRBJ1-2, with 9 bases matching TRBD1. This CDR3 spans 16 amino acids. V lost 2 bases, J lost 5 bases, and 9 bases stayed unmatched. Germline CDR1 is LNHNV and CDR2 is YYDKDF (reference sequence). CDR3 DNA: TGTGCCACCAGCAGAAGTACCGGGACAGGGCCTTATGGCTACACCTTC. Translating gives CATSRSTGTGPYGYTF.

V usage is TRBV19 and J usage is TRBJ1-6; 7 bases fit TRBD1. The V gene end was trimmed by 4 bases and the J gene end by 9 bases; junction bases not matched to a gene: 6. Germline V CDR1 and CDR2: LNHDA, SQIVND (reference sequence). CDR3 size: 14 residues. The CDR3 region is CASSTGQATSPLHF. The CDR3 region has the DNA TGTGCCAGTAGTACCGGACAGGCCACTTCACCCCTCCACTTT.